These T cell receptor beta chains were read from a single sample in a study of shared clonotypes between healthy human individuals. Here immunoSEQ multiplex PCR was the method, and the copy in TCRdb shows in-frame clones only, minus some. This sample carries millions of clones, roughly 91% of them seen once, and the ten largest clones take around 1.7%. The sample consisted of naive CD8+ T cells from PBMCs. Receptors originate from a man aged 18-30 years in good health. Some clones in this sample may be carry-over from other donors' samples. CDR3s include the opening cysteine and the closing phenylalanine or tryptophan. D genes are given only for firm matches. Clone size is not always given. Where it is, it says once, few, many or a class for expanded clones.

TGTGCCAGCAGCGTCGAGGCGACGATCAGTACAGATACGCAGTATTTT CASSVEATISTDTQYF 16 TRBJ2-3 TRBV9 . .
TGTGCCAGCAGCTTATCAGGGCCGGGAGCTTTCTTT CASSLSGPGAFF 12 TRBJ1-1 TRBV7-8 . .
TGTGCCAGCAGCGTAGGGCTAGCGGGGTCTGAGTTCGGCGAGCAGTACTTC CASSVGLAGSEFGEQYF 17 TRBJ2-7 TRBV9 TRBD2 .
TGCGCCAGCAGCCAAGATTCTGACTGGCACCGCTCCTACGAGCAGTACTTC CASSQDSDWHRSYEQYF 17 TRBJ2-7 TRBV4-3 . .
TGTGCCAGCTCAAGTTCGGGACAGATCAATCAGCCCCAGCATTTT CASSSSGQINQPQHF 15 TRBJ1-5 TRBV18 TRBD1 .
TGTGCCAGCAGCGTAGCTCGGACAGGGTGGAATGAGCAGTTCTTC CASSVARTGWNEQFF 15 TRBJ2-1 TRBV9 TRBD1 .
TGTGCCAGCAGTGACCCGCCTGACGACAGGGTACACACTGAAGCTTTCTTT CASSDPPDDRVHTEAFF 17 TRBJ1-1 TRBV6-4 TRBD1 .
TGTGCCAGCAGTTACCGCCATGGGCTTGAAGCTTTCTTT CASSYRHGLEAFF 13 TRBJ1-1 TRBV6-5 . once
TGTGCCAGCAGTTTACAATTATCGTCGACGGTCCCCGGGGCCAACGTCCTGACTTTC CASSLQLSSTVPGANVLTF 19 TRBJ2-6 TRBV28 . once
TGTGCCAGCCAGGGGCAGAAAGAGACCCAGTACTTC CASQGQKETQYF 12 TRBJ2-5 TRBV11-2 . .
TGTGCCAGTAGTATAGATCTCGAGGATCGGGGCTACACCTTC CASSIDLEDRGYTF 14 TRBJ1-2 TRBV19 . .
TGTGCCAGCAGCTCCGGGCCTGGGGGTGAGCAGTTCTTC CASSSGPGGEQFF 13 TRBJ2-1 TRBV7-9 . .
TGTGCCAGCAGCCAAGGTGACTTTAGGAGTAGCGGGAGCTTTGGGTACGAGCAGTACTTC CASSQGDFRSSGSFGYEQYF 20 TRBJ2-7 TRBV4-2 TRBD2 once
TGCGCCAGCAGCCCGGACAACATCGGAGGCTACACCTTC CASSPDNIGGYTF 13 TRBJ1-2 TRBV5-1 . few
TGTGCCAGCAGCTCACGGGACAGAATGAACACTGAAGCTTTCTTT CASSSRDRMNTEAFF 15 TRBJ1-1 TRBV9 TRBD1 .
TGTGCCAGCAGTGCATCGGACAGGAACCCCTACAATGAGCAGTTCTTC CASSASDRNPYNEQFF 16 TRBJ2-1 TRBV6-4 TRBD1 .
TGTGCCAGCAGCCCCCTGAGGGGGGGGACCTACGAGCAGTACTTC CASSPLRGGTYEQYF 15 TRBJ2-7 TRBV6-7 . .
TGTGCCAGCAGCTTAATCGATGGGACTAGCGGGAGCCTTGAGCAGTTCTTC CASSLIDGTSGSLEQFF 17 TRBJ2-1 TRBV7-9 TRBD2 .
TGTGCCAGCAGCCCCCCGTTGGCCTACAATGAGCAGTTCTTC CASSPPLAYNEQFF 14 TRBJ2-1 TRBV7-9 . .
TGCAGCGGAAGGGGGCCGCGCTACGAGCAGTACTTC CSGRGPRYEQYF 12 TRBJ2-7 TRBV29-1 TRBD1 .
TGTGCCAGCAGTTCTGATTATGCGCAGTATTTT CASSSDYAQYF 11 TRBJ2-3 TRBV28 . .
TGTGCCAGCAGCTTAACTCAGGGGTCCTACGAGCAGTACTTC CASSLTQGSYEQYF 14 TRBJ2-7 TRBV7-9 . .
TGTGCCAGCAGCCAAGGTCGAGGCCAGCCCCAGCATTTT CASSQGRGQPQHF 13 TRBJ1-5 TRBV14 . .
TGCAGTGCTAGACGGGAAGAGACCCAGTACTTC CSARREETQYF 11 TRBJ2-5 TRBV20-1 . .
TGCGCCAGCAGCGGGAGGGATTTCGGGGTCGAGCAGTACTTC CASSGRDFGVEQYF 14 TRBJ2-7 TRBV5-1 TRBD2 .
TGTGCCAGCAGCCAAAACAGGTACAATGAGCAGTTCTTC CASSQNRYNEQFF 13 TRBJ2-1 TRBV4-2 . .
TGTGCCAGCAGCTCGACGAGCGGGAGGGCCATGAATGAGCAGTTCTTC CASSSTSGRAMNEQFF 16 TRBJ2-1 TRBV9 TRBD2 .
TGTGCCAGCAGTCTTTCGGGGGGACACTCCTACAATGAGCAGTTCTTC CASSLSGGHSYNEQFF 16 TRBJ2-1 TRBV7-3 . .
TGCGCCAGCAGTGATGATAACAGACTGCCCGGGGAGCTGTTTTTT CASSDDNRLPGELFF 15 TRBJ2-2 TRBV10-2 . .
TGTGCCAGCAGTCTCTCCTTTAGACAGGCCGATGGCGGGGAGCTGTTTTTT CASSLSFRQADGGELFF 17 TRBJ2-2 TRBV28 . .
TGTGCCAGCAGTGAAAGACAGGTTGAGGATTTTGGCTACACCTTC CASSERQVEDFGYTF 15 TRBJ1-2 TRBV2 . once
TGTGCCAGCAGCCGACCCTCAGATACGCAGTATTTT CASSRPSDTQYF 12 TRBJ2-3 TRBV7-8 . .
TGTGCCAGCAGTGAACAGGGGTCGTACAATGAGCAGTTCTTC CASSEQGSYNEQFF 14 TRBJ2-1 TRBV25-1 . .
TGTGCCAGCAGCTTAGGGGACAGGGAAGCTTTCTTT CASSLGDREAFF 12 TRBJ1-1 TRBV7-9 TRBD1 .
TGTGCCAGCAGCTGGGACCCAGAGCAGTTCTTC CASSWDPEQFF 11 TRBJ2-1 TRBV7-9 . .
TGTGCCAGTAGTATGGTGAGGGAGTCAAGCAATCAGCCCCAGCATTTT CASSMVRESSNQPQHF 16 TRBJ1-5 TRBV19 . .